This T cell receptor beta chain was sequenced in a study of radiotherapy plus CTLA-4 blockade in lung cancer. Broader study findings: An expansion of tumor-derived TCR clones occurred in blood after radiotherapy plus ipilimumab.

In chemo-refractory metastatic non-small-cell lung cancer, patients got ipilimumab CTLA-4 blockade together with focal radiation. This clone has just a few counts. Its cognate antigen is unknown. The repertoire was sequenced with immunoSEQ multiplex PCR; TCRdb's copy has only in-frame clones and lacks some. The sample lists some 78,000 clones; 70% to 90% were seen once. The sample consisted of peripheral blood, taken from a patient treated with radiotherapy plus ipilimumab. This receptor was identified in a human donor with non-small cell lung cancer who had stable disease on radiotherapy plus ipilimumab.

CDR3 in DNA: TGTGCCAGCAGTGAAGTTCTGGTTGATCGCCAGTACTTC. Translating gives CASSEVLVDRQYF. The genes are TRBV25-1 and TRBJ2-7; D is ambiguous. The CDR3 sequence is 13 residues long. The V gene lost 2 bases and the J gene lost 10 bases, with 15 bases spanning the gap. Germline assignment: CDR1 MGHDK and CDR2 SYGVNS.